The 19 T cell receptor beta chains in this list originate from one sample, sequenced in a study of blood T cell repertoires in COVID-19. The method was immunoSEQ multiplex PCR; TCRdb's version includes in-frame clones alone and lacks a portion of them. In the table there are hundreds of thousands of clones, about 86% of which are singletons. The sample consisted of peripheral blood. Every receptor here comes from a woman between 65 and 79 years old with COVID-19, enrolled during active disease.

The V gene is TRBV12-3 or TRBV12-4, the J gene TRBJ1-6, with D hard to call. CDR3 size: 13 residues. V lost 6 bases, J lost 10 bases, and 13 bases lay in between. CDR3 coding DNA: TGTGCCAGCAGAGCGGGCTCCATCTCACCCCTCCACTTT. Translation: CASRAGSISPLHF.

The chain carries TRBV12-5 and TRBJ2-5, with TRBD1 as a possible D gene (6 bases). Germline CDR1 reads LGHNT; CDR2 reads FRNRAP. Trimming pared 3 bases from V and 2 bases from J, leaving 10 bases between. The CDR3 totals 14 residues. The CDR3 spells CASGFGTHQETQYF. The CDR3 nucleotides read TGTGCTAGTGGTTTCGGGACACATCAAGAGACCCAGTACTTC.

This clone was seen a few times. The chain couples TRBV2 to TRBJ1-1; D is ambiguous. This CDR3 is built from 10 residues. Germline V CDR1 and CDR2: SNHLY, FYNNEI. V lost 11 bases and J lost 9, with 13 bases in between. CDR3 residues: CARFEGKAFF. The CDR3, as DNA: TGTGCCCGCTTCGAGGGAAAAGCTTTCTTT. The full variable domain, in which reference TRBV2 and TRBJ1-1 provide the parts outside the CDR3, is EPEVTQTPSHQVTQMGQEVILRCVPISNHLYFYWYRQILGQKVEFLVSFYNNEISEKSEIFDDQFSVERPDGSNFTLKIRSTKLEDSAMYFCARFEGKAFFGQGTRLTVV.

About this clone itself: The germline gene is not matched at one end of the junction; a read error may be the cause. V gene TRBV28 combines with J gene TRBJ1-4; D might be TRBD1 (5 bases). The CDR3 runs to 15 residues. Germline V gives CDR1 MDHEN, CDR2 SYDVKM. The CDR3 DNA sequence: TGTGCCAGCACCTTGGGGTGGGGGGAACGCCTCCAGGGTGTTTTT. The encoded protein is CASTLGWGERLQGVF.

The genes are TRBV2 and TRBJ2-3; TRBD2 aligns across 8 bases. The CDR3 is 15 amino acids. After removal of 3 bases from V and 8 bases from J, the junction contained 10 bases not matched to a gene. Looked up from germline, CDR1 is SNHLY and CDR2 is FYNNEI. The chain's CDR3 is CASSDMAGGPATQYF. CDR3 nucleotide sequence: TGTGCCAGCAGTGATATGGCGGGGGGCCCGGCTACGCAGTATTTT.

The chain links TRBV28 to TRBJ2-1; maybe TRBD2 (7 bases). Trimming removed 7 bases from V and 2 bases from J, with 15 bases in between. The CDR3 length is 15 residues. Germline values: CDR1 MDHEN, CDR2 SYDVKM. The CDR3 loop reads CASTLGGVAYNEQFF. The CDR3 nucleotides are TGTGCCAGCACCCTAGGGGGGGTGGCCTACAATGAGCAGTTCTTC.

The chain employs TRBV6-5 and TRBJ1-1; 7 nucleotides align to TRBD1. This CDR3 has 12 residues. Germline CDR1 MNHEY, CDR2 SVGAGI. J lost 7 bases, V lost 6 bases, and 5 bases had no gene match. The CDR3 nucleotides read TGTGCCAGCAGCCCCGGGGACAGTGAAGCTTTCTTT. Protein: CASSPGDSEAFF.

This rearrangement joins TRBV7-9 to TRBJ1-4; 7 bases align to TRBD1. The CDR3 contains 17 residues. Germline CDR1 and CDR2: SEHNR and FQNEAQ (reference sequence). Trimming removed 1 base from V and 0 bases from J; junction bases left unmatched: 5. The CDR3 loop reads CASSLEGQTATNEKLFF. In DNA form, the CDR3 reads TGTGCCAGCAGCTTAGAGGGACAGACTGCAACTAATGAAAAACTGTTTTTT.

This chain connects TRBV6-5 to TRBJ1-1, with TRBD1 as a possible D gene (6 bases). The CDR3 has 15 residues. Trimming took 7 bases from V and 0 from J, leaving 15 bases between them. CDR1 is MNHEY, CDR2 SVGAGI, per germline. In nucleotides, the CDR3 is TGTGCCAGCACCCCATTGACAGGTATGAACACTGAAGCTTTCTTT. It translates to CASTPLTGMNTEAFF.

The J gene is TRBJ1-1, the V gene TRBV27; D unclear. The V and J ends lost 3 bases and 3 bases respectively, with 11 bases between them. The CDR3 is 14 residues long. The germline gives CDR1 MNHEY, CDR2 SMNVEV (reference sequence). CDR3 sequence: CASSFGRAYTEAFF. For the CDR3, the DNA is TGTGCCAGCAGTTTCGGAAGAGCGTACACTGAAGCTTTCTTT.

This clone was detected only once. The V gene is TRBV3-1 (or the pseudogene TRBV3-2), the J gene TRBJ2-1; 12 bases are shared with TRBD2. CDR1 and CDR2 from the germline V gene are LGHDT and YNNKEL (reference sequence). This CDR3 spans 16 amino acids. J gave up 7 bases and V 4 bases, and 8 bases lay outside the gene matches. For the CDR3, the DNA is TGTGCCAGCAGCCTGCCACAGACTAGCGGGGGAAATGAGCAGTTCTTC. Translation gives CASSLPQTSGGNEQFF.

The chain carries TRBV4-1 and TRBJ1-2; TRBD1 matches 8 bases. Per the germline V gene, CDR1 is MGHRA and CDR2 is YSYEKL. The CDR3 is 16 amino acids. J gave up 4 bases and V 3 bases, and 10 bases lay outside the gene matches. The DNA for the CDR3 is TGCGCCAGCAGCCACTTACCCTCCGGGACAGGCTATGGCTACACCTTC. It codes for CASSHLPSGTGYGYTF.

This clone is a singleton in its sample. At the DNA level, this CDR3 is encoded by other sequences in the same sample as well. The chain employs TRBV14 and TRBJ2-7; D remains ambiguous. CDR1 and CDR2 (germline): SGHDN, FVKESK. The CDR3 extends over 13 amino acids. The germline V and J ends were trimmed by 0 bases and 0 bases, with 3 bases remaining between them. The CDR3 region has the DNA TGTGCCAGCAGCCAAGATCTCTCCTACGAGCAGTACTTC. Translated: CASSQDLSYEQYF.

This clone was observed a few times. V gene TRBV7-6 combines with J gene TRBJ2-5, with 7 bases fitting TRBD2. The J segment lost 1 base and the V segment lost 5 bases, leaving 7 bases of the junction unmatched. CDR3 size: 15 residues. Germline V gene data show CDR1 as SGHVS and CDR2 as FNYEAQ. The DNA of the CDR3 is TGTGCCAGCAGCCGCGGAGCGGGGCCCCAAGAGACCCAGTACTTC. It specifies CASSRGAGPQETQYF.

The chain has TRBV15 and TRBJ2-3; 11 bases map to TRBD2. V shed 5 bases and J 0 bases; nucleotides not matched to a gene: 7. Germline V gene data show CDR1 as LNHNV and CDR2 as YYDKDF (reference sequence). This CDR3 comprises 17 residues. CDR3 protein: CATSSPGLAVSTDTQYF. CDR3 nucleotide sequence: TGTGCCACCAGCTCACCGGGACTAGCGGTTAGCACAGATACGCAGTATTTT. The variable domain in full, with the rest retrieved from reference TRBV15 and TRBJ2-3, is DAMVIQNPRYQVTQFGKPVTLSCSQTLNHNVMYWYQQKSSQAPKLLFHYYDKDFNNEADTPDNFQSRRPNTSFCFLDIRSPGLGDTAMYLCATSSPGLAVSTDTQYFGPGTRLTVL.

The rearrangement links TRBV12-3 or TRBV12-4 to TRBJ1-1; the D is unclear. The V end lost 3 bases, the J end lost 4 bases, and 9 bases lay between the germline ends. The CDR3 sequence is 13 residues long. In DNA, the CDR3 is TGTGCCAGCAGTTTCGGTCGTGGCACTGAAGCTTTCTTT. The encoded protein is CASSFGRGTEAFF.

The V call is TRBV5-1, the J call TRBJ1-2; D remains ambiguous. The ends were cut back, 0 bases at V and 4 bases at J, with 10 bases in the middle. From germline, CDR1 is SGHRS and CDR2 YFSETQ. This CDR3 spans 14 amino acids. The CDR3 coding sequence is TGCGCCAGCAGCTTGGAGGCGGGGAGCTATGGCTACACCTTC. The encoded protein is CASSLEAGSYGYTF.

The chain carries TRBV12-5 and TRBJ1-2; TRBD1 is a possible D gene (6 bases). CDR3 length: 20 amino acids. Trimming removed 2 bases at V and 7 bases at J, with 32 bases between. Germline values: CDR1 LGHNT, CDR2 FRNRAP. CDR3 sequence reads: CASGLTDGQGRMGPLGGYTF. The CDR3 region has the DNA TGTGCTAGTGGTTTGACCGACGGGCAGGGGCGAATGGGACCCCTCGGTGGCTACACCTTC.

The rearrangement joins TRBV28 to TRBJ1-5; weak D call: TRBD1 (6 bases). This CDR3 is built from 16 residues. The ends were cut back, 7 bases at V and 6 bases at J, with 22 bases in the middle. Germline V gene sequence: CDR1 MDHEN, CDR2 SYDVKM. DNA for the CDR3: TGTGCCAGCAACCTGGGCCAGGGGTTTGGTTCTCAGCCCCAGCATTTT. This codes for CASNLGQGFGSQPQHF.